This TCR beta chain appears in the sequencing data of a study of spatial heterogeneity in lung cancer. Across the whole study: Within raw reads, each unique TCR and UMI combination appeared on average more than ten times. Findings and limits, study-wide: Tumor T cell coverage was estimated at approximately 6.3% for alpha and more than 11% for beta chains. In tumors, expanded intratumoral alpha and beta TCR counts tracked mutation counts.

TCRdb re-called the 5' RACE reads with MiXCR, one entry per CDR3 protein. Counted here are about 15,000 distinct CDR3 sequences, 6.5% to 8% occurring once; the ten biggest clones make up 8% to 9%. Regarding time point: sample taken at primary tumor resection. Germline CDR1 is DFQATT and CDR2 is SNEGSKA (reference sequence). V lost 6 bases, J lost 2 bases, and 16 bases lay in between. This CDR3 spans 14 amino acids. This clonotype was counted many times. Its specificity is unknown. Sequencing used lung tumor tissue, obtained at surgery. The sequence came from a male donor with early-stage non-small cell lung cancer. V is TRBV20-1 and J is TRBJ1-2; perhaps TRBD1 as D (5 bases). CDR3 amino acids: CSADSSGLNYGYTF. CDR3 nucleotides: TGCAGTGCCGATTCATCGGGGCTAAACTATGGCTACACCTTC.